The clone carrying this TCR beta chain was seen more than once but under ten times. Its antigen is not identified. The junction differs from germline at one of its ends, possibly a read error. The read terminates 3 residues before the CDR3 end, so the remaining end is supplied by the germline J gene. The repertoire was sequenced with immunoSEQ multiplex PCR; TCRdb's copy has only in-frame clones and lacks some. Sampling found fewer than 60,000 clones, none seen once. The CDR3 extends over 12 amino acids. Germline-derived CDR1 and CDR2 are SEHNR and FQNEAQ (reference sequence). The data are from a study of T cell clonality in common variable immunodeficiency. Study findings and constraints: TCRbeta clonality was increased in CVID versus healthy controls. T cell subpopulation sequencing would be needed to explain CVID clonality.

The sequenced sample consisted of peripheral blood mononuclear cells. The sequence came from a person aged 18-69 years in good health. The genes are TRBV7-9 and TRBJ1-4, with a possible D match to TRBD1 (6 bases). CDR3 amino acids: CSSRPGQLTLFF. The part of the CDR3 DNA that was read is TGTTCCAGCAGACCCGGACAGCTCACA.